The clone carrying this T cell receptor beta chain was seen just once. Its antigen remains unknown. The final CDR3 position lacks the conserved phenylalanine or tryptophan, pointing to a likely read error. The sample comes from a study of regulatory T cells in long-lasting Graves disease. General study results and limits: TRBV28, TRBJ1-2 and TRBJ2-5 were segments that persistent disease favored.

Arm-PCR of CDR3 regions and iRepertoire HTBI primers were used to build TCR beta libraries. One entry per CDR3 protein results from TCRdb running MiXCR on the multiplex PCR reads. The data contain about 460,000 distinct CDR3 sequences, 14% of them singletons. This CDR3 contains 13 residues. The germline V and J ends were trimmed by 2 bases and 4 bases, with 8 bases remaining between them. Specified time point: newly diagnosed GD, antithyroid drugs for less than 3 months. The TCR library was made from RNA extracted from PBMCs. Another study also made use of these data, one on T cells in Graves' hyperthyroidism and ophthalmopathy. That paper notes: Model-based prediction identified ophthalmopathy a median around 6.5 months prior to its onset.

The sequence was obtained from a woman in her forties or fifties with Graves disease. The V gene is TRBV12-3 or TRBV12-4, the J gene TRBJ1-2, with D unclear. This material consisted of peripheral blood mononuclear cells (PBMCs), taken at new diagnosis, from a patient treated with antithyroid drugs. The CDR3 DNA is TGTGCCAGCAGTTTATTGACTGGCTATGGCTACACCTTA. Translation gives CASSLLTGYGYTL.